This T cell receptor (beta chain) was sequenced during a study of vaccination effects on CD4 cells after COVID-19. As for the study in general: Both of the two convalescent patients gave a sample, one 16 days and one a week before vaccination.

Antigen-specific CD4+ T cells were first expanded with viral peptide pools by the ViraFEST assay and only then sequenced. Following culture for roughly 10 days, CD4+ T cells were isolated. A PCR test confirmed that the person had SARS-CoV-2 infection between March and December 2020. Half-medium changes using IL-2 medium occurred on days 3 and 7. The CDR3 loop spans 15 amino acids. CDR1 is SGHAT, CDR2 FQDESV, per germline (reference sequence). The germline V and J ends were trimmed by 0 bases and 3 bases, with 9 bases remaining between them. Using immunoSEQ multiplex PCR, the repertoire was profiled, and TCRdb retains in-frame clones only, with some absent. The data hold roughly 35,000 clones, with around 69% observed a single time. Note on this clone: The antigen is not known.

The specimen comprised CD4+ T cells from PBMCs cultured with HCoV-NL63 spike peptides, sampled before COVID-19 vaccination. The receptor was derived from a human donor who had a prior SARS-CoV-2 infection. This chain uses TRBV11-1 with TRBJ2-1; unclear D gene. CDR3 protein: CASSLALLDYNEQFF. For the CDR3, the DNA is TGTGCCAGCAGCTTAGCGCTCCTCGACTACAATGAGCAGTTCTTC.